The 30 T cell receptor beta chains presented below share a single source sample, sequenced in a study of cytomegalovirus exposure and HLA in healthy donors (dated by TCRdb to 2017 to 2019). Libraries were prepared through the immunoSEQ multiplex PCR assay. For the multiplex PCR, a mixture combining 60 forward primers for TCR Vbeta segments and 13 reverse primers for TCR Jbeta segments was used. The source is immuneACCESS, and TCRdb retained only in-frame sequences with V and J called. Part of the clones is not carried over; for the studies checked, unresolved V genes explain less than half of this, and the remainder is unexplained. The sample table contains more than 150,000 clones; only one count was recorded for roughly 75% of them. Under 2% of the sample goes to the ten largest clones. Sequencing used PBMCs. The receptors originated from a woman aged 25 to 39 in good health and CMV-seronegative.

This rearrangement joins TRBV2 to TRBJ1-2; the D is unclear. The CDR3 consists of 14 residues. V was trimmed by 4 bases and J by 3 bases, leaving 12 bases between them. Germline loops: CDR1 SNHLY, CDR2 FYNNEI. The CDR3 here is CASSAPFSDYGYTF. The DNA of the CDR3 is TGTGCCAGCAGTGCGCCTTTCAGCGACTATGGCTACACCTTC. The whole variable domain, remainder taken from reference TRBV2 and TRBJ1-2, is EPEVTQTPSHQVTQMGQEVILRCVPISNHLYFYWYRQILGQKVEFLVSFYNNEISEKSEIFDDQFSVERPDGSNFTLKIRSTKLEDSAMYFCASSAPFSDYGYTFGSGTRLTVV.

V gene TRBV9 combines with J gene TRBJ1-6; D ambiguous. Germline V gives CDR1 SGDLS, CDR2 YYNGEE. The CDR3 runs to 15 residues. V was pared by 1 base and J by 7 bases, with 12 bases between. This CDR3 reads CASSVYRGNNSPLHF. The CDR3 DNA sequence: TGTGCCAGCAGCGTATATCGAGGTAACAATTCACCCCTCCACTTT.

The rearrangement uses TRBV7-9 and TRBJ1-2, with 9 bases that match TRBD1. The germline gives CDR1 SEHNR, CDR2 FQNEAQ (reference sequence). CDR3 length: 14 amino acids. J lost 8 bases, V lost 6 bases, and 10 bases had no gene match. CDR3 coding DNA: TGTGCCAGCAGTTCCCGGGACAGGGTGGGAGGCTACACCTTC. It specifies CASSSRDRVGGYTF.

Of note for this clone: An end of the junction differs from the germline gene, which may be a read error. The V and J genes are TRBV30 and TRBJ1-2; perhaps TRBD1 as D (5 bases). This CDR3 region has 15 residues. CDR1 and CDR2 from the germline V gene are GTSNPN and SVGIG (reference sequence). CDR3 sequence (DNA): TGTGCCTGGAGTCCTCGGACAAGTCCTAACTGTGGCTACACCTTC. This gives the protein CAWSPRTSPNCGYTF.

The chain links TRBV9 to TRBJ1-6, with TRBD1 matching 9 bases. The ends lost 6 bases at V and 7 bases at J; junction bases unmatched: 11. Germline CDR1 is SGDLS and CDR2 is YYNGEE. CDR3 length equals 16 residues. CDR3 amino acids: CASTPGGGQGNSPLHF. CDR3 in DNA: TGTGCCAGCACCCCGGGGGGGGGACAGGGAAATTCACCCCTCCACTTT.

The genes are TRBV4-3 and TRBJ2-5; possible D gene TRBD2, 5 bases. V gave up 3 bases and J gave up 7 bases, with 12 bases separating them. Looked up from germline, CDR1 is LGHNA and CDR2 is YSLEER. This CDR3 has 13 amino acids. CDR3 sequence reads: CASSQSPAGTQYF. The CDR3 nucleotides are TGCGCCAGCAGCCAGAGTCCGGCGGGGACCCAGTACTTC.

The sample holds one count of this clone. The CDR3 nucleotides read TGTGCCTGGAGTGTACTCGGGGGGTACAATGAGCAGTTCTTC. It translates to CAWSVLGGYNEQFF. V usage is TRBV30 and J usage is TRBJ2-1; TRBD2 agrees at 7 bases. Germline-derived CDR1 and CDR2 are GTSNPN and SVGIG (reference sequence). J lost 4 bases, V lost 0 bases, and 3 bases had no gene match. This CDR3 region has 14 residues.

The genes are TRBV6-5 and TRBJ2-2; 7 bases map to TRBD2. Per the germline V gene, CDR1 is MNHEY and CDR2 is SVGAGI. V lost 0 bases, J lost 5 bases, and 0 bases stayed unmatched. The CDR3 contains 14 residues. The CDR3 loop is CASSYSGGTGELFF. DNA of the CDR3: TGTGCCAGCAGTTACTCGGGGGGGACCGGGGAGCTGTTTTTT.

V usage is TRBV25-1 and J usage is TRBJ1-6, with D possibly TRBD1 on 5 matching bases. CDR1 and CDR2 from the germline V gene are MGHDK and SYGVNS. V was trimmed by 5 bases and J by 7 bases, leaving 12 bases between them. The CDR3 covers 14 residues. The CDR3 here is CASSIGGENSPLHF. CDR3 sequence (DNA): TGTGCCAGCAGTATCGGGGGGGAGAATTCACCCCTCCACTTT.

The CDR3 DNA follows: TGTGCCAGCAGTGAAATGGCAGGGGGGAATGAAAAACTGTTTTTT. Translation gives CASSEMAGGNEKLFF. The V gene is TRBV2, the J gene TRBJ1-4, with 7 positions matching TRBD1. CDR3 length equals 15 residues. V dropped 2 bases and J dropped 5; count of bases not matched to a gene: 5. Germline-derived CDR1 and CDR2 are SNHLY and FYNNEI.

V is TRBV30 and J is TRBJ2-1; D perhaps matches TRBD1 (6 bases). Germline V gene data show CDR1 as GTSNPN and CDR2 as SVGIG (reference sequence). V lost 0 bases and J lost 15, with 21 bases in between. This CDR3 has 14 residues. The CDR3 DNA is TGTGCCTGGAGTGTAGGGGGAGCGTCGGTTTCTGGGTTCTTC. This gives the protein CAWSVGGASVSGFF. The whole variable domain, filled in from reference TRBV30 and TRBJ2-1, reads SQTIHQWPATLVQPVGSPLSLECTVEGTSNPNLYWYRQAAGRGLQLLFYSVGIGQISSEVPQNLSASRPQDRQFILSSKKLLLSDSGFYLCAWSVGGASVSGFFGPGTRLTVL.

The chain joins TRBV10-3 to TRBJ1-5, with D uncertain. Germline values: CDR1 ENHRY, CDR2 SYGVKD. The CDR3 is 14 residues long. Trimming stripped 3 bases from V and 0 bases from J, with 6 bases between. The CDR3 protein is CAISDGLSNQPQHF. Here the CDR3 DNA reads TGTGCCATCAGTGACGGTCTTAGCAATCAGCCCCAGCATTTT.

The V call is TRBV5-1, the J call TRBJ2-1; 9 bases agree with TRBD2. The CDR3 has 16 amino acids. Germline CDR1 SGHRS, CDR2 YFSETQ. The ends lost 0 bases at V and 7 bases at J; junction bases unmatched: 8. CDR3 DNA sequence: TGCGCCAGCAGCTTGGGTGGCGGGGGGGCGATTAATGAGCAGTTCTTC. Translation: CASSLGGGGAINEQFF.

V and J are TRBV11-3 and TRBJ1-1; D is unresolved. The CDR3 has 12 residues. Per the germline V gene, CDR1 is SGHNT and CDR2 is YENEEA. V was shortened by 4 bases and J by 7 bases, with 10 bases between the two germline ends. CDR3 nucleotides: TGTGCCAGCAGCTCGTCTGCAGGTGAAGCTTTCTTT. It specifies CASSSSAGEAFF. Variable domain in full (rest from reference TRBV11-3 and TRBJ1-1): EAGVVQSPRYKIIEKKQPVAFWCNPISGHNTLYWYLQNLGQGPELLIRYENEEAVDDSQLPKDRFSAERLKGVDSTLKIQPAELGDSAVYLCASSSSAGEAFFGQGTRLTVV.

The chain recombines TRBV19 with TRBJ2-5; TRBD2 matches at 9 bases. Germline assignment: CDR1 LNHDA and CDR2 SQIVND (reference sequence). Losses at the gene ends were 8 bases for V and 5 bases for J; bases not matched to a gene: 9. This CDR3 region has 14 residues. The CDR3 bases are TGTGCCAGTGGGGGCGGGGGGGCCTGGGAGACCCAGTACTTC. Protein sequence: CASGGGGAWETQYF.

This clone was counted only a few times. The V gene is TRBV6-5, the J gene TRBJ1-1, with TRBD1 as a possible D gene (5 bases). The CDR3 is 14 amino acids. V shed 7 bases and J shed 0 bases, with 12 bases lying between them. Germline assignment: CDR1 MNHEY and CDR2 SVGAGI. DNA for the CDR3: TGTGCCAGCACCCGGGCAGGGATGAACACTGAAGCTTTCTTT. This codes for CASTRAGMNTEAFF.

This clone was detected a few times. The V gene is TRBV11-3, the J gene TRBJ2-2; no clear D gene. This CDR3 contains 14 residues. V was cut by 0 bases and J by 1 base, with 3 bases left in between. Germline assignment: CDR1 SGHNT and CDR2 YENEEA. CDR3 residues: CASSLDRNTGELFF. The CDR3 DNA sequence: TGTGCCAGCAGCTTAGACAGGAACACCGGGGAGCTGTTTTTT.

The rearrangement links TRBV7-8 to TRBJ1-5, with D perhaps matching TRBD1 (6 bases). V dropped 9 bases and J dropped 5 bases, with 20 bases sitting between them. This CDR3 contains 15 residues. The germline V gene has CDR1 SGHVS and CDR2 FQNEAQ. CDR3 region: CASRGGAFAYQPQHF. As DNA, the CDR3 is TGTGCCAGTCGGGGGGGCGCATTTGCCTATCAGCCCCAGCATTTT.

The CDR3 bases are TGTGCCAGCAGTGAAGTATATGGCAACTCCTACGAGCAGTACTTC. Translating gives CASSEVYGNSYEQYF. The V call is TRBV6-1, the J call TRBJ2-7; D unclear. The V end was cut by 1 base, the J end by 0 bases, with 10 bases between. The germline gives CDR1 MNHNS, CDR2 SASEGT. The CDR3 has 15 residues.

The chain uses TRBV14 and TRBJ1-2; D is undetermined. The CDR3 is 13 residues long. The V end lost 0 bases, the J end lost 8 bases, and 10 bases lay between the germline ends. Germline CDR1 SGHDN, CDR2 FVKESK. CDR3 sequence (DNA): TGTGCCAGCAGCCAAGACGGGAGATGGGGCTACACCTTC. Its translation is CASSQDGRWGYTF.

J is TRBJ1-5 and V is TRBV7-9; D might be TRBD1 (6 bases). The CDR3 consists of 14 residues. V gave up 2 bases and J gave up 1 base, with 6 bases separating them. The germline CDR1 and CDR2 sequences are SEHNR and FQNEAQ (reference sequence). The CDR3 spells CASSLQGSNQPQHF. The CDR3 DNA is TGTGCCAGCAGCTTACAGGGGAGCAATCAGCCCCAGCATTTT.

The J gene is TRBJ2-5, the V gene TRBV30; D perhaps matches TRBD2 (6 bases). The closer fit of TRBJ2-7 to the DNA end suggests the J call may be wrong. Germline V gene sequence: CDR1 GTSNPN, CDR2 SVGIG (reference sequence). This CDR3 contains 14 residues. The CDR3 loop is CASGGAGPPYEQYF. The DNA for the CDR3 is TGTGCATCTGGAGGGGCGGGGCCCCCCTACGAGCAGTACTTC.

The DNA of the CDR3 is TGTGCCAGCAGCCCCGGGGGTGGGGCTAATGAAAAACTGTTTTTT. As protein: CASSPGGGANEKLFF. The genes are TRBV7-9 and TRBJ1-4; maybe TRBD1 (5 bases). In germline, CDR1 is SEHNR, CDR2 FQNEAQ (reference sequence). The CDR3 runs 15 residues. The ends were cut back, 5 bases at V and 3 bases at J, with 13 bases in the middle.

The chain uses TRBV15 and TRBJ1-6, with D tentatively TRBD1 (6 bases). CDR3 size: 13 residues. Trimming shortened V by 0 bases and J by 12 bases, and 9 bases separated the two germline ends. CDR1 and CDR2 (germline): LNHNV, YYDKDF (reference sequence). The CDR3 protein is CATSRDPGEPLHF. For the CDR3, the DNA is TGTGCCACCAGCAGAGATCCAGGGGAACCCCTCCACTTT.

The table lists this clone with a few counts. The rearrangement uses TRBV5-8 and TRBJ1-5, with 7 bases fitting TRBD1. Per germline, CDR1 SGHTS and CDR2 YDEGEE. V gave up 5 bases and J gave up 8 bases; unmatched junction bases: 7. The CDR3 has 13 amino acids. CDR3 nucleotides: TGTGCCAGCAGTAAGTCCACAGGGGAGCCCCAGCATTTT. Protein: CASSKSTGEPQHF.

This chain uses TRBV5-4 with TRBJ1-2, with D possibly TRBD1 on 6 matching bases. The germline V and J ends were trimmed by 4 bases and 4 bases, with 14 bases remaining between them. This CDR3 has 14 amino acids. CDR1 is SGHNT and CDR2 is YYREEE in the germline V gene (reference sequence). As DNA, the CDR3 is TGTGCCAGCAGCCCTGGCGGACAGCGCTATGGCTACACCTTC. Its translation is CASSPGGQRYGYTF.

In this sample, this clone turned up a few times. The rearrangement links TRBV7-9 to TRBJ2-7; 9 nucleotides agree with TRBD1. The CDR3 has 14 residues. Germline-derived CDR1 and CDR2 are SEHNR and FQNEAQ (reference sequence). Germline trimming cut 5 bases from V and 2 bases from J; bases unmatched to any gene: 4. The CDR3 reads CASSLGQGTYEQYF. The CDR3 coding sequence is TGTGCCAGCAGCCTGGGACAGGGCACCTACGAGCAGTACTTC.

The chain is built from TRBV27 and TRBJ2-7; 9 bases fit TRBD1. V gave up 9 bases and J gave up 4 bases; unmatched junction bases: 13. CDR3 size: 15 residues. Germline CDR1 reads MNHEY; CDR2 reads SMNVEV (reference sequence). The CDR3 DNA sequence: TGTGCCAGGGGAAGTGGACAGGGGACGGGTTACGAGCAGTACTTC. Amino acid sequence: CARGSGQGTGYEQYF.

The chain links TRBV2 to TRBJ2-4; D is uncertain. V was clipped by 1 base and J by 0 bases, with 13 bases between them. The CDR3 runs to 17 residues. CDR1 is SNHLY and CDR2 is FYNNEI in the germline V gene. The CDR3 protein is CASSEGLLTGAKNIQYF. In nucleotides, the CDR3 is TGTGCCAGCAGTGAAGGCTTGCTTACCGGAGCCAAAAACATTCAGTACTTC.

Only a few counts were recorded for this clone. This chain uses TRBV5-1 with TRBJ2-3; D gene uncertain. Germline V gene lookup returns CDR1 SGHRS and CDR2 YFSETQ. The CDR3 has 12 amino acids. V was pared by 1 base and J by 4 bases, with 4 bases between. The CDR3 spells CASSLSADTQYF. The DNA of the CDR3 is TGCGCCAGCAGCTTGTCCGCAGATACGCAGTATTTT.